This paragraph covers one T cell receptor (beta chain) sequence. The antigen is undetermined. This entry belongs to a study of T cell responses to AZD1222 COVID-19 vaccine. On the study more broadly: Timing groups of about 4 and about 12 weeks for second doses were pooled.

The method was immunoSEQ multiplex PCR; TCRdb's version includes in-frame clones alone and lacks a portion of them. This sample has over 100,000 clones; approximately 91% occur once, and the top ten carry roughly 2.4%. V shed 0 bases and J shed 0 bases, with 12 bases lying between them. CDR1 is LNHNV, CDR2 YYDKDF, per germline (reference sequence). The CDR3 consists of 17 residues. Whole-study findings and limits: There were repertoire samples only from the period after the peak T cell response. Females outnumbered males among donors, who were mostly white British; clonal diversity was possibly underestimated. Baseline testing showed seropositivity in only a handful of AZD1222 recipients.

The chain is built from TRBV15 and TRBJ1-5, with D maybe TRBD1 (5 bases). The source material was peripheral blood, sampled on day 0 of AZD1222 vaccination. The receptor's source is an adult in good health. In nucleotides, the CDR3 is TGTGCCACCAGCAGAGAGAGAGCAGGGTTTAGCAATCAGCCCCAGCATTTT. Protein: CATSRERAGFSNQPQHF. Variable domain in full (rest from reference TRBV15 and TRBJ1-5): DAMVIQNPRYQVTQFGKPVTLSCSQTLNHNVMYWYQQKSSQAPKLLFHYYDKDFNNEADTPDNFQSRRPNTSFCFLDIRSPGLGDTAMYLCATSRERAGFSNQPQHFGDGTRLSIL.